This T cell receptor beta chain was identified in a study of cytomegalovirus exposure and HLA in healthy donors. This clone has just one count. Both 60 Vbeta primers and 13 Jbeta primers went into the PCR. Clones were sequenced by immunoSEQ multiplex PCR, and TCRdb holds only the in-frame ones, with some missing. This sample has more than 140,000 clones; roughly 80% occur once, and the top ten carry about 3.5%. The ends were cut back, 4 bases at V and 2 bases at J, with 16 bases in the middle. CDR1 SGHRS and CDR2 YFSETQ come from the germline V gene. The CDR3 length is 16 residues. The V gene is TRBV5-1, the J gene TRBJ1-3; D unclear. The sequence derives from a man aged 40-49 years in good health and CMV-seronegative. Source material: PBMCs. CDR3 nucleotides: TGCGCCAGCAGCCCAGGCCCCCGAACGGCTGGAAACACCATATATTTT. It is translated as CASSPGPRTAGNTIYF.